These T cell receptor beta chains were read from a single sample in a study of shared clonotypes between healthy human individuals. Sequencing was performed with immunoSEQ multiplex PCR; in TCRdb, only in-frame clones are kept and a portion is missing. Of some 2,100,000 clones listed, roughly 91% were seen once; the top ten hold around 1.7%. The specimen was naive CD8+ T cells from PBMCs. The receptors originated from a man aged 18 to 35 in good health. Some clones in this sample may be carry-over from other donors' samples. Each CDR3 is given with its conserved first and last residue. The D gene is left open where the match is weak. Clone sizes are given selectively: once, few, many, or a class where the clone is expanded.

clone_size	v_call	j_call	d_call	cdr3_aa	cdr3_nt
-	TRBV27	TRBJ2-5	TRBD1	CASSPTPTGDQETQYF	TGTGCCAGCAGTCCTACCCCGACAGGGGACCAAGAGACCCAGTACTTC
-	TRBV4-3	TRBJ1-1	-	CASTQGTGTVNTEAFF	TGCGCCAGCACCCAAGGAACCGGGACGGTGAACACTGAAGCTTTCTTT
-	TRBV7-8	TRBJ2-7	TRBD2	CASSPLAGTTYEQYF	TGTGCCAGCAGCCCCTTAGCGGGAACAACCTACGAGCAGTACTTC
-	TRBV2	TRBJ1-1	-	CASRQGYTEAFF	TGTGCCAGCAGACAGGGTTACACTGAAGCTTTCTTT
-	TRBV29-1	TRBJ2-7	-	CSVEVSGTYEQYF	TGCAGCGTTGAAGTATCAGGGACCTACGAGCAGTACTTC
-	TRBV11-3	TRBJ2-5	TRBD2	CASSSRTSGKETQYF	TGTGCCAGCAGCTCAAGGACTAGCGGCAAAGAGACCCAGTACTTC
-	TRBV5-6	TRBJ1-3	-	CASSPAGVSSGNTIYF	TGTGCCAGCAGCCCGGCGGGGGTGAGCTCTGGAAACACCATATATTTT
once	TRBV6-1	TRBJ2-7	-	CASSAIDGKYEQYF	TGTGCCAGCAGTGCCATAGACGGAAAATACGAGCAGTACTTC
-	TRBV5-1	TRBJ1-1	-	CASSLIGPSGGPMNTEAFF	TGCGCCAGCAGCTTGATAGGGCCGTCTGGAGGCCCAATGAACACTGAAGCTTTCTTT
-	TRBV29-1	TRBJ1-2	-	CSVEERTPRDGYTF	TGCAGCGTTGAAGAAAGGACACCAAGGGATGGCTACACCTTC
-	TRBV9	TRBJ2-2	-	CASSVAPGELFF	TGTGCCAGCAGCGTAGCTCCCGGGGAGCTGTTTTTT
few	TRBV4-1	TRBJ2-7	-	CASSQVPSYEQYF	TGCGCCAGCAGCCAAGTGCCCTCCTACGAGCAGTACTTC
-	TRBV2	TRBJ2-7	TRBD1	CASRDASGGSYEQYF	TGTGCCAGCAGGGATGCGTCAGGGGGCTCCTACGAGCAGTACTTC
-	TRBV7-2	TRBJ2-3	TRBD2	CASSLELAGNTDTQYF	TGTGCCAGCAGCTTAGAACTAGCGGGAAACACAGATACGCAGTATTTT
once	TRBV4-3	TRBJ2-3	-	CASSQDRGTDTQYF	TGCGCCAGCAGCCAAGATCGCGGCACAGATACGCAGTATTTT
-	TRBV30	TRBJ2-1	-	CAWSVGGAHNEQFF	TGTGCCTGGAGTGTGGGCGGCGCCCACAATGAGCAGTTCTTC
-	TRBV6-5	TRBJ1-5	-	CASSYLGVASDQPQHF	TGTGCCAGCAGTTACCTAGGGGTGGCATCAGATCAGCCCCAGCATTTT
-	TRBV28	TRBJ1-1	TRBD1	CASRWTGSESGEAFF	TGTGCCAGCAGGTGGACAGGTTCGGAGTCGGGTGAAGCTTTCTTT
few	TRBV6-6	TRBJ1-1	-	CASSYDAANTEAFF	TGTGCCAGCAGTTACGATGCAGCGAACACTGAAGCTTTCTTT
-	TRBV4-1	TRBJ1-2	-	CASSQVRVPVYGYTF	TGCGCCAGCAGCCAAGTCAGGGTCCCCGTCTATGGCTACACCTTC
-	TRBV27	TRBJ1-2	-	CASSYVPVGYGYTF	TGTGCCAGCAGTTACGTCCCTGTAGGATATGGCTACACCTTC
-	TRBV28	TRBJ2-2	TRBD1	CASSFRGHGELFF	TGTGCCAGCAGTTTCAGGGGGCACGGGGAGCTGTTTTTT
-	TRBV5-6	TRBJ1-1	-	CASSLVVGSNTEAFF	TGTGCCAGCAGCTTGGTCGTTGGTTCGAACACTGAAGCTTTCTTT
-	TRBV7-9	TRBJ2-5	-	CASSALLSRGTETQYF	TGTGCCAGCAGCGCTCTTCTGAGTAGGGGAACGGAGACCCAGTACTTC
-	TRBV13	TRBJ2-7	-	CASSGGGTYEQYF	TGTGCCAGCAGCGGGGGCGGCACCTACGAGCAGTACTTC
-	TRBV7-9	TRBJ2-1	-	CASSLSGLNEQFF	TGTGCCAGCAGCTTATCGGGGCTCAATGAGCAGTTCTTC
-	TRBV11-2	TRBJ1-4	-	CASSLDHANEKLFF	TGTGCCAGCAGCTTAGATCATGCGAATGAAAAACTGTTTTTT
-	TRBV28	TRBJ1-2	-	CAIWPRGARGYTF	TGTGCCATATGGCCACGGGGGGCGCGAGGCTACACCTTC
-	TRBV6-5	TRBJ1-1	-	CASSYRQGPTEAFF	TGTGCCAGCAGTTACCGTCAGGGACCCACTGAAGCTTTCTTT
-	TRBV9	TRBJ1-3	-	CASSPEAGPGNTIYF	TGTGCCAGCAGCCCTGAGGCAGGGCCCGGAAACACCATATATTTT
-	TRBV7-6	TRBJ1-1	-	CASSLLTNTEAFF	TGTGCCAGCAGCTTATTGACGAACACTGAAGCTTTCTTT
-	TRBV12-5	TRBJ2-7	-	CASGLGVYEQYF	TGTGCTAGTGGTTTGGGGGTCTACGAGCAGTACTTC
-	TRBV5-6	TRBJ2-7	-	CASSLRLIQVEQYF	TGTGCCAGCAGCTTGAGACTCATCCAGGTCGAGCAGTACTTC
-	TRBV7-9	TRBJ1-2	TRBD1	CASSPKGAGYGYTF	TGTGCCAGCAGCCCCAAGGGGGCGGGGTATGGCTACACCTTC
few	TRBV30	TRBJ1-1	-	CAWSVGEDTEAFF	TGTGCCTGGAGTGTGGGGGAGGACACTGAAGCTTTCTTT
-	TRBV5-1	TRBJ1-1	-	CASSLDTQVGGNTEAFF	TGCGCCAGCAGCTTAGACACACAGGTTGGGGGGAACACTGAAGCTTTCTTT
-	TRBV5-4	TRBJ2-7	TRBD2	CASSSKLSGSTHF	TGTGCCAGCAGCTCAAAACTCAGCGGGAGTACGCACTTC
-	TRBV14	TRBJ1-2	-	CASSQEVGMDPIHYGYTF	TGTGCCAGCAGCCAAGAAGTAGGCATGGATCCTATACACTATGGCTACACCTTC
few	TRBV28	TRBJ2-7	-	CASSLVLDEQYF	TGTGCCAGCAGTTTGGTCTTGGACGAGCAGTACTTC
-	TRBV13	TRBJ2-2	-	CASSSEGRELFF	TGTGCCAGCAGCTCGGAAGGAAGGGAGCTGTTTTTT
-	TRBV7-9	TRBJ1-3	-	CASSLARRDTIYF	TGTGCCAGCAGCTTAGCGAGGAGGGATACCATATATTTT
-	TRBV11-2	TRBJ1-3	-	CASSPISGSSGNTIYF	TGTGCCAGCAGCCCGATCAGTGGTTCCTCTGGAAACACCATATATTTT
-	TRBV12-2	TRBJ1-2	-	CASRSPTGLYGYTF	TGTGCAAGTCGCTCACCTACAGGGCTCTATGGCTACACCTTC
-	TRBV5-6	TRBJ2-7	TRBD2	CASSPVSGRASYEQYF	TGTGCCAGCAGCCCCGTCAGCGGGAGGGCCTCCTACGAGCAGTACTTC
-	TRBV5-8	TRBJ2-7	-	CASSPGAYEQYF	TGTGCCAGCAGCCCTGGGGCCTACGAGCAGTACTTC
-	TRBV9	TRBJ1-2	-	CASSVEPGSDGYTF	TGTGCCAGCAGCGTAGAGCCCGGGTCGGATGGCTACACCTTC
-	TRBV7-9	TRBJ1-1	-	CASSFAEGATEAFF	TGTGCCAGCAGCTTCGCGGAAGGGGCCACTGAAGCTTTCTTT
once	TRBV5-6	TRBJ2-7	-	CASSLTSYEQYF	TGTGCCAGCAGCTTGACATCCTACGAGCAGTACTTC
-	TRBV11-3	TRBJ2-2	-	CASGQGGTGELFF	TGTGCCAGTGGGCAGGGTGGCACCGGGGAGCTGTTTTTT
-	TRBV14	TRBJ1-5	-	CASSQEGPRGSPQHF	TGTGCCAGCAGCCAAGAAGGTCCCCGAGGATCGCCCCAGCATTTT
-	TRBV7-9	TRBJ1-1	-	CASTSLGGGNTEAFF	TGTGCCAGCACCTCCTTAGGGGGAGGGAACACTGAAGCTTTCTTT
-	TRBV27	TRBJ2-7	-	CASSLSWDTTYEQYF	TGTGCCAGCAGTTTATCGTGGGACACGACCTACGAGCAGTACTTC
-	TRBV9	TRBJ1-2	-	CASSVSGNYGYTF	TGTGCCAGCAGCGTAAGCGGTAACTATGGCTACACCTTC
once	TRBV19	TRBJ2-7	-	CASSIRKGGGTLLEYEQYF	TGTGCCAGTAGTATACGGAAGGGAGGTGGGACACTTCTGGAATACGAGCAGTACTTC
-	TRBV5-1	TRBJ2-1	TRBD2	CATRLAHNEQFF	TGCGCCACCCGACTAGCTCACAATGAGCAGTTCTTC